This TCR beta chain came from a study of vaccination and CD4 T cells after COVID-19. This sample's treatment: approximately 10-day PBMC culture with coronavirus spike peptide pools or control peptides (ViraFEST assay). Once peptide pools had expanded antigen-specific T cells, ViraFEST sequenced TCRs. The study sequenced cultured CD4+ T cell DNA using the Oncomine TCR Beta short-read assay. TCRdb re-called the PCR reads with MiXCR, one entry per CDR3 protein. This table has 17,000 or so distinct CDR3 sequences, about 60% appearing once. As to this clonotype: Its antigen is as yet unknown.

This TCR was recovered from a human donor who had recovered from COVID-19. What was sequenced was CD4+ T cells from blood, cultured in vitro.

This CDR3 is CAWSVYRRQNEAFF. The CDR3, as DNA: TGTGCCTGGAGTGTCTACAGGCGACAAAATGAAGCTTTCTTT. This chain links TRBV30 with TRBJ1-1; TRBD1 might be the D (5 bases). The germline V gene encodes CDR1 GTSNPN and CDR2 SVGIG (reference sequence). Trimming cost V 0 bases and J 7 bases, with 15 bases left between them. CDR3 size: 14 residues.